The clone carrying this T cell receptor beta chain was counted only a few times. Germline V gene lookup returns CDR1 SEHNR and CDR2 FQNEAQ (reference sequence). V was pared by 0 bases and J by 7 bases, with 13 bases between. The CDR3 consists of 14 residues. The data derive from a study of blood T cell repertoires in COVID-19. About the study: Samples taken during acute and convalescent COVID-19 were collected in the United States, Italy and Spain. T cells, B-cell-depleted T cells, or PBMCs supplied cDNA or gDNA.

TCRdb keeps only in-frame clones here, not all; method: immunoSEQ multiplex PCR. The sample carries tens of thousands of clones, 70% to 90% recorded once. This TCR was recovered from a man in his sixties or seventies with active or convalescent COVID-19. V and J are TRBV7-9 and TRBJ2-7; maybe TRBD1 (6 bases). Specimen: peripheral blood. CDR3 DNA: TGTGCCAGCAGCTTAGCGAGAACAGGGAGAGAGCAGTACTTC. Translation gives CASSLARTGREQYF.